The 31 T cell receptor beta chains listed next were all sequenced from one sample in a study of glioma-infiltrating T cells after dendritic cell vaccination. Clones were sequenced by immunoSEQ multiplex PCR, and TCRdb holds only the in-frame ones, with some missing. The table includes roughly 80,000 clones, 80% to 90% detected once. The sample here was blood, taken before dendritic cell vaccination. The receptors come from a human donor with glioblastoma.

Note on this clone: Mismatch with germline at one junction end may stem from a read error. The chain has TRBV30 and TRBJ2-2; 7 nucleotides agree with TRBD2. Per germline, CDR1 GTSNPN and CDR2 SVGIG (reference sequence). The CDR3 is made up of 13 amino acids. The chain's CDR3 is CAWSSTSPGGLFF. For the CDR3, the DNA is TGTGCCTGGAGTTCGACTAGCCCCGGGGGGCTGTTTTTT.

This clone occurred once. The rearrangement links TRBV7-8 to TRBJ2-1; the D gene is possibly TRBD1 (6 bases). CDR3 size: 17 residues. Trimming cost V 1 base and J 5 bases, with 18 bases left between them. The V gene's germline CDR1 is SGHVS and CDR2 FQNEAQ. In DNA, the CDR3 is TGTGCCAGCAGCTTAGGGGAACTACTCAGGGGAAACAATGAGCAGTTCTTC. Translating gives CASSLGELLRGNNEQFF. The full variable domain, its missing parts supplied by reference TRBV7-8 and TRBJ2-1, is GAGVSQSPRYKVAKRGQDVALRCDPISGHVSLFWYQQALGQGPEFLTYFQNEAQLDKSGLPSDRFFAERPEGSVSTLKIQRTQQEDSAVYLCASSLGELLRGNNEQFFGPGTRLTVL.

The chain links TRBV2 to TRBJ2-1, with 8 positions matching TRBD2. Trimming took 7 bases from V and 2 from J; bases not matched to a gene: 4. The CDR3 consists of 14 residues. Germline V gene data show CDR1 as SNHLY and CDR2 as FYNNEI. Here the CDR3 DNA reads TGTGCCAGCAAAGACGGGGGGGCCTACAATGAGCAGTTCTTC. It encodes CASKDGGAYNEQFF. The variable domain in full, with the rest retrieved from reference TRBV2 and TRBJ2-1, is EPEVTQTPSHQVTQMGQEVILRCVPISNHLYFYWYRQILGQKVEFLVSFYNNEISEKSEIFDDQFSVERPDGSNFTLKIRSTKLEDSAMYFCASKDGGAYNEQFFGPGTRLTVL.

The CDR3 coding sequence is TGCGCCAGCAGCCCGGGACAGGGGGCGCAGGTCGGGGAGCTGTTTTTT. Amino acids: CASSPGQGAQVGELFF. The gene calls are TRBV5-1 and TRBJ2-2, with 12 nucleotides matching TRBD1. The CDR3 totals 16 residues. Germline assignment: CDR1 SGHRS and CDR2 YFSETQ. V trimming: 4 bases; J trimming: 7 bases; junction bases outside the gene matches: 8.

This clone showed up just once. The chain links TRBV30 to TRBJ2-7, with 9 bases matching TRBD1. Germline values: CDR1 GTSNPN, CDR2 SVGIG (reference sequence). Trimming cost V 5 bases and J 5 bases; bases outside gene matches: 13. The CDR3 extends over 15 amino acids. The CDR3 region is CAWEPGQGTYDEQYF. The CDR3 nucleotides read TGTGCCTGGGAGCCGGGACAGGGTACTTACGACGAGCAGTACTTC.

The J gene is TRBJ1-1, the V gene TRBV19, with D unclear. CDR1 LNHDA and CDR2 SQIVND come from the germline V gene (reference sequence). Between the trimmed V and J ends, which lost 1 base and 0 bases, there was a span of 6 bases. The CDR3 totals 14 residues. The CDR3 spells CASSIAQLNTEAFF. DNA for the CDR3: TGTGCCAGTAGTATAGCACAGTTGAACACTGAAGCTTTCTTT.

The V and J genes are TRBV5-1 and TRBJ2-1; 15 bases are a match to TRBD2. Germline V lookup: CDR1 SGHRS, CDR2 YFSETQ. This CDR3 is 17 amino acids long. The J segment lost 7 bases and the V segment lost 4 bases, leaving 9 bases of the junction unmatched. CDR3 residues: CASSKGPGTSGGNEQFF. CDR3 DNA sequence: TGCGCCAGCAGCAAAGGACCCGGGACTAGCGGGGGGAATGAGCAGTTCTTC.

A single count supports this clone. The genes are TRBV5-6 and TRBJ2-7; 10 bases align to TRBD2. The V gene's germline CDR1 is SGHDT and CDR2 YYEEEE. The CDR3 consists of 15 residues. The junction had 8 bases not matched to a gene; V was cut back by 3 bases and J by 5 bases. The DNA of the CDR3 is TGTGCCAGCAGCTCACACCTAGCGGGAGAACACGAGCAGTACTTC. This encodes CASSSHLAGEHEQYF.

This rearrangement joins TRBV5-1 to TRBJ2-7, with D unclear. CDR1 and CDR2 (germline): SGHRS, YFSETQ. The length of the CDR3 is 11 residues. V lost 4 bases to trimming and J lost 8 bases, with 10 bases between them. CDR3 in amino acids: CASSADFQQYF. The CDR3 DNA sequence: TGCGCCAGCAGCGCCGACTTCCAGCAGTACTTC.

The CDR3 is CASSETGVPEGAFF. CDR3 bases: TGTGCCAGCAGCGAAACCGGGGTGCCCGAAGGGGCTTTCTTT. The chain employs TRBV9 and TRBJ1-1; no clear D gene. Germline V gives CDR1 SGDLS, CDR2 YYNGEE. V lost 3 bases to trimming and J lost 11 bases, with 20 bases between them. The CDR3 is made up of 14 amino acids.

In this sample, this clone turned up once. The chain has TRBV6-1 and TRBJ2-3; 9 bases align to TRBD2. Germline CDR1 reads MNHNS; CDR2 reads SASEGT. Trimming cost V 7 bases and J 2 bases; bases outside gene matches: 7. The CDR3 runs to 15 residues. CDR3 DNA: TGTGCCAGCATTTGGGGACTAGCTTCCACAGATACGCAGTATTTT. It translates to CASIWGLASTDTQYF.

This clone appeared a single time. The chain links TRBV6-6 to TRBJ2-4, with D maybe TRBD1 (5 bases). The germline CDR1 and CDR2 sequences are MNHNY and SVGAGI (reference sequence). The CDR3 length is 14 residues. V shed 7 bases and J shed 0 bases, with 10 bases lying between them. CDR3 nucleotides: TGTGCCAGCATGGACACTTTAGCCAAAAACATTCAGTACTTC. It yields the protein CASMDTLAKNIQYF.

The chain employs TRBV5-1 and TRBJ2-1; TRBD2 matches at 10 bases. CDR1 and CDR2 from the germline V gene are SGHRS and YFSETQ. The CDR3 covers 15 residues. The V gene end was trimmed by 0 bases and the J gene end by 9 bases; junction bases not matched to a gene: 6. The CDR3 sequence is CASSLELAGATEQFF. CDR3 DNA sequence: TGCGCCAGCAGCTTGGAGCTAGCGGGAGCTACTGAGCAGTTCTTC. Full variable domain (missing parts from reference TRBV5-1 and TRBJ2-1): KAGVTQTPRYLIKTRGQQVTLSCSPISGHRSVSWYQQTPGQGLQFLFEYFSETQRNKGNFPGRFSGRQFSNSRSEMNVSTLELGDSALYLCASSLELAGATEQFFGPGTRLTVL.

The chain is built from TRBV19 and TRBJ1-5; tentatively, D is TRBD1 (6 bases). In germline, CDR1 is LNHDA, CDR2 SQIVND (reference sequence). The CDR3 has 16 amino acids. Between the trimmed V and J ends, which lost 5 bases and 4 bases, there was a span of 18 bases. CDR3 nucleotides: TGTGCCAGTAGTCAAATGCAGGGGCGCGGGAATCAGCCCCAGCATTTT. It codes for CASSQMQGRGNQPQHF.

This chain joins TRBV5-6 and TRBJ2-3; no clear D. The ends were cut back, 1 base at V and 4 bases at J, with 4 bases in the middle. Germline V gene data show CDR1 as SGHDT and CDR2 as YYEEEE. The CDR3 consists of 12 residues. CDR3 sequence reads: CASSLWPDTQYF. The CDR3 DNA sequence: TGTGCCAGCAGCTTGTGGCCAGATACGCAGTATTTT.

The chain couples TRBV5-4 to TRBJ2-1, with 9 bases that match TRBD2. The length of the CDR3 is 15 residues. The germline V gene has CDR1 SGHNT and CDR2 YYREEE (reference sequence). V dropped 2 bases and J dropped 2; count of bases not matched to a gene: 2. CDR3 sequence reads: CASSLGGGAYNEQFF. The DNA of the CDR3 is TGTGCCAGCAGCTTAGGCGGGGGGGCCTACAATGAGCAGTTCTTC.

The genes are TRBV5-1 and TRBJ2-7; possible D gene TRBD2, 5 bases. The CDR3 length is 14 residues. Germline CDR1 is SGHRS and CDR2 is YFSETQ. Trimming cost V 0 bases and J 1 base, with 8 bases left between them. CDR3 bases: TGCGCCAGCAGCTTGGGTAGCGATTCCTACGAGCAGTACTTC. It encodes CASSLGSDSYEQYF.

The V and J genes are TRBV27 and TRBJ2-1, with 10 bases matching TRBD2. Trimming at V came to 0 bases and at J to 16 bases, leaving 9 bases not matched to a gene. The CDR3 sequence is 14 residues long. The germline CDR1 and CDR2 sequences are MNHEY and SMNVEV (reference sequence). CDR3 DNA sequence: TGTGCCAGCAGTTTATCTAGCGGGGGGCCGCTCCAATTCTTC. Encoded protein: CASSLSSGGPLQFF.

This chain joins TRBV6-5 and TRBJ1-2; tentative D call: TRBD1 (6 bases). Germline CDR1 is MNHEY and CDR2 is SVGAGI. V was pared by 0 bases and J by 8 bases, with 16 bases between. This CDR3 is 15 amino acids long. CDR3 sequence reads: CASSYSKWGGEGYTF. The CDR3 nucleotides are TGTGCCAGCAGTTACTCGAAGTGGGGGGGCGAGGGCTACACCTTC.

V usage is TRBV2 and J usage is TRBJ2-5, with 8 bases fitting TRBD2. Germline CDR1 and CDR2: SNHLY and FYNNEI. The CDR3 is 16 residues long. Losses at the gene ends were 9 bases for V and 4 bases for J; bases not matched to a gene: 16. The chain's CDR3 is CASARERELIGETQYF. CDR3 nucleotide sequence: TGTGCCAGTGCGAGAGAGCGGGAGTTAATCGGAGAGACCCAGTACTTC.

V is TRBV11-2 and J is TRBJ2-1, with no clear D. With 0 bases removed from V and 4 bases from J, the gap between germline ends came to 10 bases. The germline gives CDR1 SGHAT, CDR2 FQNNGV. The CDR3 loop spans 15 amino acids. The CDR3 loop is CASSLDWAVYNEQFF. The DNA for the CDR3 is TGTGCCAGCAGCTTAGATTGGGCAGTTTACAATGAGCAGTTCTTC. Filled out from reference TRBV11-2 and TRBJ2-1, the complete variable domain reads EAGVAQSPRYKIIEKRQSVAFWCNPISGHATLYWYQQILGQGPKLLIQFQNNGVVDDSQLPKDRFSAERLKGVDSTLKIQPAKLEDSAVYLCASSLDWAVYNEQFFGPGTRLTVL.

The V and J genes are TRBV2 and TRBJ2-7, with TRBD1 matching over 8 bases. There are 15 residues in the CDR3. Per germline, CDR1 SNHLY and CDR2 FYNNEI. V lost 4 bases and J lost 4; bases outside the gene matches: 9. CDR3 DNA sequence: TGTGCCAGCAGTGGTATGGCAGGGGGCCCTTACGAGCAGTACTTC. Its translation: CASSGMAGGPYEQYF.

This chain connects TRBV6-1 to TRBJ1-5; 9 bases align to TRBD1. V shed 6 bases and J 1 base; nucleotides not matched to a gene: 7. Germline V gene data show CDR1 as MNHNS and CDR2 as SASEGT. The CDR3 runs to 16 residues. CDR3 sequence: CASRETGQGSNQPQHF. In DNA form, the CDR3 reads TGTGCCAGCAGAGAAACTGGACAGGGGAGCAATCAGCCCCAGCATTTT.

The chain uses TRBV7-9 and TRBJ1-1; tentatively, D is TRBD1 (5 bases). The germline V and J ends were trimmed by 4 bases and 1 base, with 7 bases remaining between them. Germline-derived CDR1 and CDR2 are SEHNR and FQNEAQ (reference sequence). The CDR3 length is 13 residues. In nucleotides, the CDR3 is TGTGCCAGCAGCTCACAGGAGAACACTGAAGCTTTCTTT. Its translation is CASSSQENTEAFF.

The chain joins TRBV5-1 to TRBJ2-4; 7 bases are a match to TRBD1. Trimming cost V 2 bases and J 1 base; bases outside gene matches: 6. This CDR3 has 16 amino acids. CDR1 is SGHRS, CDR2 YFSETQ, per germline. CDR3 region: CASSLGGSGAKNIQYF. CDR3 in DNA: TGCGCCAGCAGCTTAGGGGGCTCTGGGGCCAAAAACATTCAGTACTTC.

The chain joins TRBV5-5 to TRBJ2-6; tentatively, D is TRBD1 (6 bases). This CDR3 is built from 15 residues. The V gene lost 5 bases and the J gene lost 1 base, with 10 bases spanning the gap. CDR1 is SGHKS, CDR2 YYEKEE, per germline (reference sequence). Written as DNA, the CDR3 is TGTGCCAGCAGACCTACAGGGTCTGGGGCCAACGTCCTGACTTTC. Its translation is CASRPTGSGANVLTF.

V is TRBV4-1 and J is TRBJ1-1, with D perhaps matching TRBD1 (6 bases). Looked up from germline, CDR1 is MGHRA and CDR2 is YSYEKL. The CDR3 covers 17 residues. V shed 4 bases and J shed 0 bases, with 18 bases lying between them. CDR3 DNA sequence: TGCGCCAGCAGCCGCCTACTGGGGGCAGGATTGAACACTGAAGCTTTCTTT. Translation: CASSRLLGAGLNTEAFF.

The chain employs TRBV19 and TRBJ1-5; the D is unclear. CDR3 size: 15 residues. The V end was cut by 3 bases, the J end by 3 bases, with 12 bases between. Germline loops: CDR1 LNHDA, CDR2 SQIVND (reference sequence). The CDR3 coding sequence is TGTGCCAGTAGTATGAACGGGGATGCCAATCAGCCCCAGCATTTT. Its translation: CASSMNGDANQPQHF.

V gene TRBV5-5 combines with J gene TRBJ2-2; TRBD1 matches 12 bases. The CDR3 extends over 16 amino acids. V gave up 4 bases and J gave up 0 bases; unmatched junction bases: 1. Germline loops: CDR1 SGHKS, CDR2 YYEKEE (reference sequence). The DNA for the CDR3 is TGTGCCAGCAGCGGGACAGGGGGCCCGAACACCGGGGAGCTGTTTTTT. Protein: CASSGTGGPNTGELFF.

This chain uses TRBV6-1 with TRBJ2-2; D is possibly TRBD2 (5 bases). V lost 8 bases and J 7 bases, leaving 14 bases between the germline ends. Germline CDR1 reads MNHNS; CDR2 reads SASEGT. There are 13 residues in the CDR3. In nucleotides, the CDR3 is TGTGCCAGCCCTTCTCGGGGTATCGGGGAGCTGTTTTTT. Protein sequence: CASPSRGIGELFF.

Points on this clone: The conserved phenylalanine or tryptophan normally closing the CDR3 is absent here, so this likely arose from a read error. This chain links TRBV5-1 with TRBJ1-1; weak D call: TRBD1 (6 bases). Germline values: CDR1 SGHRS, CDR2 YFSETQ. The ends were cut back, 4 bases at V and 1 base at J, with 11 bases in the middle. CDR3 length: 14 amino acids. The chain's CDR3 is CASSRGQPNTEAFL. CDR3 DNA sequence: TGCGCCAGCAGCAGGGGACAACCGAACACTGAAGCTTTCCTT.